Listed here are 16 T cell receptor beta chains from one sample, sequenced in a study of cytomegalovirus exposure and HLA in healthy donors. 60 Vbeta and 13 Jbeta primers were used in PCR. Here immunoSEQ multiplex PCR was the method, and the copy in TCRdb shows in-frame clones only, minus some. The sample contains around 190,000 clones, 65% to 90% of which appear only once. Material: PBMCs. The source of these receptors is a woman aged 25-40 years in good health and CMV-seronegative.

The V and J genes are TRBV6-1 and TRBJ2-7; D perhaps matches TRBD1 (6 bases). The V end was cut by 7 bases, the J end by 4 bases, with 11 bases between. The CDR3 runs to 12 residues. CDR1 MNHNS and CDR2 SASEGT come from the germline V gene. The CDR3 here is CASTNREYEQYF. In DNA form, the CDR3 reads TGTGCCAGCACGAACAGGGAGTACGAGCAGTACTTC.

This clone was counted a single time. This sequence joins TRBV7-9 and TRBJ2-2, with D possibly being TRBD2 (6 bases). CDR3 length: 18 residues. CDR1 is SEHNR, CDR2 FQNEAQ, per germline (reference sequence). V dropped 3 bases and J dropped 1 base, with 18 bases sitting between them. In DNA form, the CDR3 reads TGTGCCAGCAGCTTCTCCGGGACTGGATTTGGGAACACCGGGGAGCTGTTTTTT. Its protein product is CASSFSGTGFGNTGELFF. The full variable domain, with the rest looked up from reference TRBV7-9 and TRBJ2-2, is DTGVSQNPRHKITKRGQNVTFRCDPISEHNRLYWYRQTLGQGPEFLTYFQNEAQLEKSRLLSDRFSAERPKGSFSTLEIQRTEQGDSAMYLCASSFSGTGFGNTGELFFGEGSRLTVL.

The gene calls are TRBV7-8 and TRBJ2-5; TRBD1 is a possible D gene (7 bases). From germline, CDR1 is SGHVS and CDR2 FQNEAQ. This CDR3 has 16 amino acids. The V end lost 3 bases, the J end lost 1 base, and 15 bases lay between the germline ends. In DNA form, the CDR3 reads TGTGCCAGCAGCTTTTTATCCAGGGGGGCCCAAGAGACCCAGTACTTC. Protein sequence: CASSFLSRGAQETQYF. Filled out from reference TRBV7-8 and TRBJ2-5, the complete variable domain reads GAGVSQSPRYKVAKRGQDVALRCDPISGHVSLFWYQQALGQGPEFLTYFQNEAQLDKSGLPSDRFFAERPEGSVSTLKIQRTQQEDSAVYLCASSFLSRGAQETQYFGPGTRLLVL.

The chain employs TRBV6-5 and TRBJ1-2, with a possible D match to TRBD1 (6 bases). CDR3 length: 16 amino acids. CDR1 is MNHEY, CDR2 SVGAGI, per germline. With 0 bases removed from V and 1 base from J, the gap between germline ends came to 12 bases. The CDR3 sequence: CASSYSAGADNYGYTF. The CDR3 DNA follows: TGTGCCAGCAGTTACTCAGCGGGGGCGGATAACTATGGCTACACCTTC.

The chain combines TRBV28 with TRBJ2-3; the match to TRBD1 covers 12 bases. CDR3 length equals 16 residues. CDR1 and CDR2 (germline): MDHEN, SYDVKM. The V gene end was trimmed by 6 bases and the J gene end by 3 bases; junction bases not matched to a gene: 7. The CDR3 DNA reads TGTGCCAGCAGCCCAGGGGACAGGGGGCGGACAGATACGCAGTATTTT. This encodes CASSPGDRGRTDTQYF.

CDR3 nucleotide sequence: TGTGCCAGTAGTATATCGTACAGTTCGAACACCGGGGAGCTGTTTTTT. Translated, it gives CASSISYSSNTGELFF. The gene calls are TRBV19 and TRBJ2-2; D is uncertain. The CDR3 length is 16 residues. Deletions cut 2 bases from V and 0 bases from J, with 10 bases between. Germline CDR1 LNHDA, CDR2 SQIVND (reference sequence). The full variable domain, rest sourced from reference TRBV19 and TRBJ2-2, is DGGITQSPKYLFRKEGQNVTLSCEQNLNHDAMYWYRQDPGQGLRLIYYSQIVNDFQKGDIAEGYSVSREKKESFPLTVTSAQKNPTAFYLCASSISYSSNTGELFFGEGSRLTVL.

This clone appeared once. The V call is TRBV2, the J call TRBJ1-5, with D possibly matching TRBD1 (5 bases). V gave up 8 bases and J gave up 7 bases, with 18 bases separating them. The CDR3 loop spans 14 amino acids. Germline CDR1 reads SNHLY; CDR2 reads FYNNEI. The CDR3 here is CASGFSTAGQPQHF. As DNA, the CDR3 is TGTGCCAGCGGCTTCTCCACGGCAGGGCAGCCCCAGCATTTT. The whole variable domain, remainder taken from reference TRBV2 and TRBJ1-5, is EPEVTQTPSHQVTQMGQEVILRCVPISNHLYFYWYRQILGQKVEFLVSFYNNEISEKSEIFDDQFSVERPDGSNFTLKIRSTKLEDSAMYFCASGFSTAGQPQHFGDGTRLSIL.

This clone came up once. The chain links TRBV11-2 to TRBJ2-2; D not certain. There are 11 residues in the CDR3. From germline, CDR1 is SGHAT and CDR2 FQNNGV. Trimming pared 5 bases from V and 8 bases from J, leaving 6 bases between. The CDR3 nucleotides read TGTGCCAGCAGCCTAGTAGGGGAGCTGTTTTTT. This translates into CASSLVGELFF.

This clone was seen once. The genes are TRBV5-1 and TRBJ1-1, with D uncertain. Per germline, CDR1 SGHRS and CDR2 YFSETQ. The CDR3 consists of 13 residues. Trimming left V 3 bases short and J 4 bases short, with 10 bases between. For the CDR3, the DNA is TGCGCCAGCAGCTCAGCGCGGGGCACTGAAGCTTTCTTT. Protein: CASSSARGTEAFF. The whole variable domain, remainder taken from reference TRBV5-1 and TRBJ1-1, is KAGVTQTPRYLIKTRGQQVTLSCSPISGHRSVSWYQQTPGQGLQFLFEYFSETQRNKGNFPGRFSGRQFSNSRSEMNVSTLELGDSALYLCASSSARGTEAFFGQGTRLTVV.

Regarding this clone: Distinct nucleotide sequences in the sample also encode this CDR3. This rearrangement joins TRBV30 to TRBJ2-2; no clear D. From germline, CDR1 is GTSNPN and CDR2 SVGIG (reference sequence). CDR3 size: 13 residues. Between the trimmed V and J ends, which lost 0 bases and 5 bases, there was a span of 7 bases. The CDR3 DNA follows: TGTGCCTGGAGTGTATATTCGACCGGGGAGCTGTTTTTT. Translated, it gives CAWSVYSTGELFF.

This clone has just one count. The V gene is TRBV7-6, the J gene TRBJ2-1; 11 positions agree with TRBD2. This CDR3 region has 20 residues. The germline V gene encodes CDR1 SGHVS and CDR2 FNYEAQ. The V gene end was trimmed by 2 bases and the J gene end by 8 bases; junction bases not matched to a gene: 20. The CDR3 coding sequence is TGTGCCAGCAGCTTAAGGCCGGCAGAGTTAGCGGGAGGGCCCCGGGATGAGCAGTTCTTC. Amino acids: CASSLRPAELAGGPRDEQFF.

The genes are TRBV11-3 and TRBJ2-3; TRBD2 agrees at 8 bases. The CDR3 contains 16 residues. Germline CDR1 SGHNT, CDR2 YENEEA. V lost 3 bases to trimming and J lost 0 bases; unmatched junction nucleotides: 5. The CDR3 is CASSLGLEWSTDTQYF. The CDR3 nucleotides are TGTGCCAGCAGCTTGGGACTAGAGTGGAGCACAGATACGCAGTATTTT.

The CDR3 spells CASSLEYSYTGELFF. DNA for the CDR3: TGTGCCAGCAGCTTAGAGTACTCCTACACCGGGGAGCTGTTTTTT. The V call is TRBV7-8, the J call TRBJ2-2; D is unclear. Per germline, CDR1 SGHVS and CDR2 FQNEAQ. The CDR3 has 15 amino acids. V was trimmed by 1 base and J by 3 bases, leaving 9 bases between them.

The chain combines TRBV6-1 with TRBJ1-5, with TRBD1 matching over 7 bases. Trimming at V came to 6 bases and at J to 4 bases, leaving 6 bases not matched to a gene. This CDR3 contains 14 residues. The V gene's germline CDR1 is MNHNS and CDR2 SASEGT. The DNA for the CDR3 is TGTGCCAGCAGATCGGGACAGCTAAATCAGCCCCAGCATTTT. Translation: CASRSGQLNQPQHF.

This chain uses TRBV2 with TRBJ2-7; TRBD1 matches at 8 bases. After removal of 6 bases from V and 3 bases from J, the junction contained 10 bases not matched to a gene. Looked up from germline, CDR1 is SNHLY and CDR2 is FYNNEI. The CDR3 is made up of 15 amino acids. The CDR3 nucleotides are TGTGCCAGCAGAAAAATTATGACAGGGGTCTACGAGCAGTACTTC. Translation gives CASRKIMTGVYEQYF.

Comments on this clone: A read error may produce the germline difference seen at one junction end. The V call is TRBV7-9, the J call TRBJ2-1; D is possibly TRBD2 (5 bases). The CDR3 totals 17 residues. Germline CDR1 is SEHNR and CDR2 is FQNEAQ (reference sequence). The CDR3 here is CSSSLAPSVGVYNEQFF. The CDR3 DNA reads as TGTTCCAGCAGCTTAGCCCCGTCGGTGGGAGTATACAATGAGCAGTTCTTC.